This TCR beta chain was identified during a study of blood T cell repertoires in COVID-19. At the level of the study: T cells, B-cell-depleted T cells, or PBMCs provided the cDNA or gDNA that served as material.

Authors' analysis steps: Reference gene primer amplification gave estimated nucleated cell counts. Sequencing was performed with immunoSEQ multiplex PCR; in TCRdb, only in-frame clones are kept and a portion is missing. V, J and clone size were drawn from that table, and D and trimming were deduced from the DNA. The sample carries about 32,000 clones, more than 85% recorded once. The receptor was derived from a male donor with active COVID-19. Sequencing was done on a sample of peripheral blood.

The CDR3 is CASRAIDYGYTF. In DNA, the CDR3 is TGTGCCAGCAGAGCGATTGACTATGGCTACACCTTC. The rearrangement uses TRBV27 and TRBJ1-2; no definite D call. The CDR3 covers 12 residues. Trimming cost V 6 bases and J 3 bases, with 8 bases left between them. Per germline, CDR1 MNHEY and CDR2 SMNVEV (reference sequence).